This T cell receptor beta chain was sequenced in a study of CD8 T cells in ankylosing spondylitis. Study-level points and caveats: Past studies reported some motif variants in reactive arthritis synovial fluid and blood. Reported data indicate significant enrichment of disease-linked clones within matched ankylosing spondylitis synovial fluid. What appeared characteristic of ankylosing spondylitis blood was a TCR beta motif of under 10 highly homologous variants.

Per the germline V gene, CDR1 is DFQATT and CDR2 is SNEGSKA (reference sequence). The CDR3 spans 17 residues. With 0 bases removed from V and 8 bases from J, the gap between germline ends came to 23 bases. Library preparation for TCR beta used quantitative 5'-RACE with molecular barcodes. TCRdb re-analysed the 5' RACE reads in MiXCR, keeping a single row per CDR3 protein. The sample lists fewer than 550,000 distinct CDR3 sequences; 5.3% were seen once. To note about this clonotype: Antigen unknown.

The chain employs TRBV20-1 and TRBJ2-4; D is possibly TRBD2 (7 bases). Sample: blood, either unsorted or a sorted T cell fraction (not recorded which). The receptor was derived from a male donor with ankylosing spondylitis. CDR3 amino acids: CSARDSRLALQGDIQYF. The CDR3 region has the DNA TGCAGTGCTAGAGACTCCAGACTAGCCCTACAGGGAGACATTCAGTACTTC.